What follows are 20 T cell receptor beta chains derived from one specimen sequenced in a study of molecular identifiers for immune sequencing clone quantification. TCRdb recomputed calls from the PCR reads with MiXCR, one row per CDR3 protein. The sample holds about 60,000 distinct CDR3 sequences, around a sixth seen once. Specimen: naive CD8+ T cells from blood, with Jurkat cell RNA spiked in. Described subset: FACS-sorted CD8+CD4-CCR7+CD45RA+ naive T cells. These receptors were collected from a human donor in good health. Some libraries in this study had Jurkat cell RNA spiked in.

V gene TRBV19 combines with J gene TRBJ1-1; TRBD1 might be the D (5 bases). This CDR3 region has 14 residues. Trimming removed 6 bases at V and 1 base at J, with 12 bases between. CDR1 and CDR2 (germline): LNHDA, SQIVND (reference sequence). In DNA form, the CDR3 reads TGTGCCAGTAGCGAAGGGGTCTGGAACACTGAAGCTTTCTTT. This translates into CASSEGVWNTEAFF.

This clonotype was observed at least ten times. This chain links TRBV28 with TRBJ1-1; D unclear. Germline CDR1 is MDHEN and CDR2 is SYDVKM. The V gene lost 7 bases and the J gene lost 3 bases, with 6 bases spanning the gap. The length of the CDR3 is 11 residues. CDR3 nucleotides: TGTGCCAGCAAGCGGGACACTGAAGCTTTCTTT. Protein: CASKRDTEAFF.

This clonotype was observed a handful of times. With a much larger clone just one base away, this may be a read error. The chain links TRBV4-1 to TRBJ1-1; D gene uncertain. The CDR3 length is 15 residues. Germline V gene sequence: CDR1 MGHRA, CDR2 YSYEKL. This CDR3 reads CASRQAPSGNTEAFF. Here the CDR3 DNA reads TGCGCCAGCAGGCAAGCCCCCTCCGGTAACACTGAAGCTTTCTTT.

This clonotype was found many times. V is TRBV10-1 and J is TRBJ2-7; TRBD2 is a possible D gene (5 bases). Trimming took off 3 bases at V and 0 bases at J, with 6 bases between the two ends. The CDR3 is 13 amino acids. The V gene's germline CDR1 is WNHNN and CDR2 SYGVQD (reference sequence). CDR3 nucleotides: TGCGCCAGCAGTGAAGCGGTCTCCTACGAGCAGTACTTC. This gives the protein CASSEAVSYEQYF.

This clonotype appeared many times. The chain combines TRBV5-4 with TRBJ2-3, with unresolved D. Germline CDR1 SGHNT, CDR2 YYREEE (reference sequence). Trimming took 0 bases from V and 0 from J, leaving 14 bases between them. The CDR3 runs 17 residues. The CDR3 is CASSLDLTLPSTDTQYF. The CDR3 DNA reads TGTGCCAGCAGCTTGGACCTAACTTTGCCGAGCACAGATACGCAGTATTTT.

Ten or more counts support this clonotype. The chain couples TRBV3-1 to TRBJ1-4, with 9 positions matching TRBD1. The CDR3 contains 16 residues. Per germline, CDR1 LGHDT and CDR2 YNNKEL (reference sequence). The J segment lost 8 bases and the V segment lost 2 bases, leaving 9 bases of the junction unmatched. The CDR3 sequence: CASSQLSGTGREKLFF. DNA for the CDR3: TGTGCCAGCAGCCAACTTTCCGGGACAGGGAGGGAAAAACTGTTTTTT.

This clonotype was counted many times. This chain joins TRBV6-1 and TRBJ2-6; D is unresolved. This CDR3 has 17 amino acids. Germline CDR1 reads MNHNS; CDR2 reads SASEGT. Trimming pared 3 bases from V and 0 bases from J, leaving 12 bases between. The CDR3 DNA sequence: TGTGCCAGCAGTGATTGGCTACGAAGCTCTGGGGCCAACGTCCTGACTTTC. Its translation is CASSDWLRSSGANVLTF.

This clonotype was counted ten times or more. This chain links TRBV28 with TRBJ2-7, with 10 positions matching TRBD2. The CDR3 spans 16 residues. CDR1 MDHEN and CDR2 SYDVKM come from the germline V gene. V lost 5 bases to trimming and J lost 1 base; unmatched junction nucleotides: 8. The CDR3 loop is CASSLPRAGGSYEQYF. CDR3 DNA: TGTGCCAGCAGTCTCCCCCGAGCGGGAGGGTCCTACGAGCAGTACTTC.

The V call is TRBV11-1, the J call TRBJ2-7, with 7 nucleotides matching TRBD2. The V and J ends lost 4 bases and 0 bases, in that order; junction bases with no gene match: 3. This CDR3 is 14 amino acids long. Germline V gene lookup returns CDR1 SGHAT and CDR2 FQDESV (reference sequence). In DNA form, the CDR3 reads TGTGCCAGCAGCTCCTGGACTAGCTCCTACGAGCAGTACTTC. Amino acids: CASSSWTSSYEQYF.

This clonotype was counted ten times or more. The gene calls are TRBV29-1 and TRBJ2-3; a possible D gene is TRBD2 (7 bases). Trimming took 8 bases from V and 1 from J, leaving 16 bases between them. Looked up from germline, CDR1 is SQVTM and CDR2 is ANQGSEA. The CDR3 runs to 14 residues. The DNA of the CDR3 is TGCAGCTTCAAGGGGGAGGGTGGCACAGATACGCAGTATTTT. Protein sequence: CSFKGEGGTDTQYF.

This chain joins TRBV4-1 and TRBJ2-1; TRBD2 aligns across 7 bases. Germline-derived CDR1 and CDR2 are MGHRA and YSYEKL. This CDR3 region has 14 residues. J lost 5 bases, V lost 2 bases, and 3 bases had no gene match. The CDR3 protein is CASSQRGLDNEQFF. CDR3 bases: TGCGCCAGCAGCCAACGCGGACTAGACAATGAGCAGTTCTTC.

This clonotype was seen repeatedly, ten times or more. This chain links TRBV28 with TRBJ2-1; no clear D. Germline loops: CDR1 MDHEN, CDR2 SYDVKM. The V and J ends lost 5 bases and 4 bases respectively, with 18 bases between them. The CDR3 loop spans 16 amino acids. CDR3 region: CASSPVAEEAYNEQFF. In nucleotides, the CDR3 is TGTGCCAGCAGTCCCGTGGCGGAAGAAGCATACAATGAGCAGTTCTTC. The whole variable domain, filled in from reference TRBV28 and TRBJ2-1, reads DVKVTQSSRYLVKRTGEKVFLECVQDMDHENMFWYRQDPGLGLRLIYFSYDVKMKEKGDIPEGYSVSREKKERFSLILESASTNQTSMYLCASSPVAEEAYNEQFFGPGTRLTVL.

V gene TRBV11-2 combines with J gene TRBJ2-2; 9 bases agree with TRBD2. There are 17 residues in the CDR3. Trimming at V came to 4 bases and at J to 4 bases, leaving 10 bases not matched to a gene. The germline V gene has CDR1 SGHAT and CDR2 FQNNGV. The CDR3 spells CASSSHAGGPGTGELFF. As DNA, the CDR3 is TGTGCCAGCAGCTCACATGCGGGAGGGCCGGGCACCGGGGAGCTGTTTTTT.

This clonotype was counted many times. The V call is TRBV5-1, the J call TRBJ1-1; D remains unclear. The CDR3 length is 15 residues. Looked up from germline, CDR1 is SGHRS and CDR2 is YFSETQ. The V and J ends lost 0 bases and 0 bases respectively, with 9 bases between them. Here the CDR3 reads CASSLGEAVNTEAFF. The DNA of the CDR3 is TGCGCCAGCAGCTTGGGGGAGGCTGTGAACACTGAAGCTTTCTTT.

This clonotype was observed many times. The V and J genes are TRBV20-1 and TRBJ2-5, with D maybe TRBD1 (6 bases). CDR1 and CDR2 (germline): DFQATT, SNEGSKA (reference sequence). The CDR3 runs to 13 residues. Trimming left V 2 bases short and J 9 bases short, with 16 bases between. The CDR3 reads CSARLGAGGAQYF. In nucleotides, the CDR3 is TGCAGTGCTAGACTGGGGGCAGGAGGAGCCCAGTACTTC.

The sample holds many counts of this clonotype. The chain recombines TRBV6-5 with TRBJ1-5; maybe TRBD1 (5 bases). The CDR3 is made up of 12 amino acids. Germline values: CDR1 MNHEY, CDR2 SVGAGI. V lost 5 bases and J 4 bases, leaving 6 bases between the germline ends. Here the CDR3 reads CASSDRNQPQHF. The CDR3 nucleotides are TGTGCCAGCAGTGACAGAAATCAGCCCCAGCATTTT.

This clonotype turned up a few times. V and J are TRBV2 and TRBJ2-7; 12 bases agree with TRBD2. The CDR3 length is 15 residues. The germline V gene has CDR1 SNHLY and CDR2 FYNNEI. V lost 5 bases and J lost 5; bases outside the gene matches: 7. The CDR3 here is CASSRLAGVHNEQYF. CDR3 DNA sequence: TGTGCCAGCAGTAGACTAGCGGGAGTTCATAACGAGCAGTACTTC.

The sample holds many counts of this clonotype. The gene calls are TRBV11-2 and TRBJ2-3; a possible D gene is TRBD2 (5 bases). V shed 1 base and J shed 1 base, with 12 bases lying between them. CDR1 SGHAT and CDR2 FQNNGV come from the germline V gene. The CDR3 loop spans 16 amino acids. The CDR3 sequence is CASSLVPSRGTDTQYF. The CDR3 DNA follows: TGTGCCAGCAGCTTAGTTCCTAGCCGTGGCACAGATACGCAGTATTTT.

The table lists this clonotype with many counts. The chain couples TRBV9 to TRBJ2-1, with a weak D call TRBD2 (6 bases). This CDR3 comprises 15 residues. The germline V gene encodes CDR1 SGDLS and CDR2 YYNGEE. The V end lost 2 bases, the J end lost 4 bases, and 13 bases lay between the germline ends. CDR3 region: CASSVFSGQYNEQFF. The CDR3 region has the DNA TGTGCCAGCAGCGTTTTTAGCGGCCAATACAATGAGCAGTTCTTC.

This clonotype came up many times. The V call is TRBV7-9, the J call TRBJ2-2, with 7 nucleotides matching TRBD1. J was trimmed by 6 bases and V by 5 bases; bases with no gene match: 6. Germline CDR1 and CDR2: SEHNR and FQNEAQ (reference sequence). CDR3 length equals 14 residues. CDR3 loop: CASSPTGYPGELFF. The CDR3 DNA is TGTGCCAGCAGCCCGACAGGGTATCCCGGGGAGCTGTTTTTT.